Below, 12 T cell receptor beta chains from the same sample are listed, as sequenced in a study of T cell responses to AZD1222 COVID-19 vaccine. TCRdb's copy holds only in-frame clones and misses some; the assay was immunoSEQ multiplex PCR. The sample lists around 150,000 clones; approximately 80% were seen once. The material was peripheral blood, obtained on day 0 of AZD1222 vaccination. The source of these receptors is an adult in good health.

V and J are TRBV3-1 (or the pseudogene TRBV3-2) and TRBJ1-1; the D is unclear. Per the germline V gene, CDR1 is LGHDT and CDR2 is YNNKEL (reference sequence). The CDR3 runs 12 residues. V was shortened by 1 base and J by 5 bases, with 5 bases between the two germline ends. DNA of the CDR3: TGTGCCAGCAGCCAAGGGGAAACTGAAGCTTTCTTT. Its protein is CASSQGETEAFF.

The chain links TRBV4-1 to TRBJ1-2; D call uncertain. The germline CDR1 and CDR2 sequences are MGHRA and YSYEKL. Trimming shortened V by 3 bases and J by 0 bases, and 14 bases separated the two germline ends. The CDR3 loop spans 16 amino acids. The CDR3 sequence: CASSQPGTSSNYGYTF. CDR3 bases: TGCGCCAGCAGCCAGCCGGGAACTAGCTCTAACTATGGCTACACCTTC.

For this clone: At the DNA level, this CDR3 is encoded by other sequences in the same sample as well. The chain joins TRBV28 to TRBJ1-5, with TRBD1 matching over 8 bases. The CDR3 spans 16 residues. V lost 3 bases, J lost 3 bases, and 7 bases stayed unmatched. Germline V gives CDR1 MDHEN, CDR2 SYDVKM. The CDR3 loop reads CASSFPRTGNNQPQHF. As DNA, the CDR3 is TGTGCCAGCAGTTTCCCACGGACAGGGAACAATCAGCCCCAGCATTTT.

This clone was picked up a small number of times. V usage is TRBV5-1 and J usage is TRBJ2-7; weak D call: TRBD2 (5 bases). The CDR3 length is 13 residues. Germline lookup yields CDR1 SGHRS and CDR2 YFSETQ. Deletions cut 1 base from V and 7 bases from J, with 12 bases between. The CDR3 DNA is TGCGCCAGCAGCTTGCCCGGGCGCGGGGAGCAGTACTTC. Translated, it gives CASSLPGRGEQYF. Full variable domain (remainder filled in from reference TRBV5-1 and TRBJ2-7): KAGVTQTPRYLIKTRGQQVTLSCSPISGHRSVSWYQQTPGQGLQFLFEYFSETQRNKGNFPGRFSGRQFSNSRSEMNVSTLELGDSALYLCASSLPGRGEQYFGPGTRLTVT.

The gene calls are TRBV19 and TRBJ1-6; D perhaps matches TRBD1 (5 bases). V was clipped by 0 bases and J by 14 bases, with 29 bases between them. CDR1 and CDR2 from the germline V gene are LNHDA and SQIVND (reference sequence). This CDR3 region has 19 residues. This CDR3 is CASSIDGTGAEGRIRALHF. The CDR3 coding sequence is TGTGCCAGTAGTATAGACGGAACAGGAGCGGAGGGGCGAATTCGGGCCCTCCACTTT.

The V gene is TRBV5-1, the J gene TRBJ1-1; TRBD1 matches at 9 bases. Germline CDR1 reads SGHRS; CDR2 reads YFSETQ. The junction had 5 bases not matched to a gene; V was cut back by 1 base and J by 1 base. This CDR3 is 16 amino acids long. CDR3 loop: CASSLSPGQGNTEAFF. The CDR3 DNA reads TGCGCCAGCAGCTTGTCCCCGGGACAGGGGAACACTGAAGCTTTCTTT.

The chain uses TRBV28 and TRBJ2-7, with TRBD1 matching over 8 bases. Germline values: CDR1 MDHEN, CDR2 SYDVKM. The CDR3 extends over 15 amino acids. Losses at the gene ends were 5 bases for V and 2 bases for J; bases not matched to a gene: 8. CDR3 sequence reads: CASSRPDRVTYEQYF. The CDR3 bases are TGTGCCAGCAGTCGCCCGGACAGGGTAACCTACGAGCAGTACTTC.

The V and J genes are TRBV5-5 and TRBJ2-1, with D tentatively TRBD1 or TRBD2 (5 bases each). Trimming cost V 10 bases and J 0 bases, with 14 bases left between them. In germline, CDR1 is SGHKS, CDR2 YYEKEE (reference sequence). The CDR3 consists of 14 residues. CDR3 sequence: CAGAGVNSYNEQFF. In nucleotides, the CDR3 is TGTGCCGGGGCCGGGGTGAACTCCTACAATGAGCAGTTCTTC. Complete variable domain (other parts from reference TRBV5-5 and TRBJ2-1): DAGVTQSPTHLIKTRGQQVTLRCSPISGHKSVSWYQQVLGQGPQFIFQYYEKEERGRGNFPDRFSARQFPNYSSELNVNALLLGDSALYLCAGAGVNSYNEQFFGPGTRLTVL.

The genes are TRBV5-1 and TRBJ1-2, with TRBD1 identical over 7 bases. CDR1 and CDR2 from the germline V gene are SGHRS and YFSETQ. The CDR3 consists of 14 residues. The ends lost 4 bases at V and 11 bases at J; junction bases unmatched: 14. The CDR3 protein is CASSPGTVRESYTF. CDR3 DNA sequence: TGCGCCAGCAGCCCAGGGACAGTACGAGAAAGTTACACCTTC.

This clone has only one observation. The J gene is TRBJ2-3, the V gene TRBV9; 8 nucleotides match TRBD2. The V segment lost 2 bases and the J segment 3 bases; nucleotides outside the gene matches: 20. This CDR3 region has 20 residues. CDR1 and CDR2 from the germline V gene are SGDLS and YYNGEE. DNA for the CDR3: TGTGCCAGCAGCGTTTCCACAAGCCGCCCGGGGGGGTATCTTACAGATACGCAGTATTTT. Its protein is CASSVSTSRPGGYLTDTQYF.

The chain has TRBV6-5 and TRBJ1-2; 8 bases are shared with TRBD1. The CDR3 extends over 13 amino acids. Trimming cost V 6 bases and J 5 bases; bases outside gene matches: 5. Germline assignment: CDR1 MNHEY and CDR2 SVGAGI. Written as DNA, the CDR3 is TGTGCCAGCAGGCCCACAGGGGGTTATGGCTACACCTTC. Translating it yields CASRPTGGYGYTF.

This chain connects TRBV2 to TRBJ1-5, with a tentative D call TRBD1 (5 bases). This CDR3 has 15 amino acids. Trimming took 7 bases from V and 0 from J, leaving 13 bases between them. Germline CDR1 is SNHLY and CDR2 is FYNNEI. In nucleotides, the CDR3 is TGTGCCAGCACTGGGGGTCACACTAGCAATCAGCCCCAGCATTTT. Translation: CASTGGHTSNQPQHF.